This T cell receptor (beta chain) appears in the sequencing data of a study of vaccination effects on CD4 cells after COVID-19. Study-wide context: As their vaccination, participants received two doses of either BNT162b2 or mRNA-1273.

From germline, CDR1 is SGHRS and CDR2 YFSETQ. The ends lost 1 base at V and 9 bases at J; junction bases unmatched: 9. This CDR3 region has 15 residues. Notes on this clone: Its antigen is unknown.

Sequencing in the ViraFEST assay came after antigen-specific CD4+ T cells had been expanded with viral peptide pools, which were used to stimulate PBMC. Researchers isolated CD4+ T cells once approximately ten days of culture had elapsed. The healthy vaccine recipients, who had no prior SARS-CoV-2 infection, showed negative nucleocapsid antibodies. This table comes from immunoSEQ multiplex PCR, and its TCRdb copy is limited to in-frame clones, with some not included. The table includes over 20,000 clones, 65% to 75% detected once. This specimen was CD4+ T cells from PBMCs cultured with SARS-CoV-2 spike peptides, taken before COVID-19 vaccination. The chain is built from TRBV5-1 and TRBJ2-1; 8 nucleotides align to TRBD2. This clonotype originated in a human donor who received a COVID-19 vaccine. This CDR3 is CASSLRSGSGGEQFF. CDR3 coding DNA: TGCGCCAGCAGCTTGCGCAGCGGGAGTGGCGGTGAGCAGTTCTTC.